The 29 T cell receptor beta chains given below trace back to one sample, sequenced in a study of CD8 T cells in ankylosing spondylitis. TCRdb recomputed calls from the 5' RACE reads with MiXCR, one row per CDR3 protein. The sample shows roughly 260,000 distinct CDR3 sequences, about 19% of them seen only once. The sequencing sample was made of blood, either unsorted or a sorted T cell fraction (not recorded which). Source of these receptors: a male donor with ankylosing spondylitis or in good health (not recorded which).

This clonotype was counted at least ten times. The gene calls are TRBV27 and TRBJ2-5, with 11 bases identical to TRBD2. The CDR3 is 17 amino acids. Germline values: CDR1 MNHEY, CDR2 SMNVEV (reference sequence). With V trimmed by 5 bases and J by 4 bases, 12 bases remained unmatched. CDR3 sequence (DNA): TGTGCCAGCAGTCTCCGTCGGCTAGCGGGGGGTCCAGAGACCCAGTACTTC. It encodes CASSLRRLAGGPETQYF.

This clonotype has just a few counts. V and J are TRBV4-2 and TRBJ2-2, with TRBD2 as a possible D gene (5 bases). Looked up from germline, CDR1 is LGHNA and CDR2 is YNFKEQ. V was clipped by 1 base and J by 3 bases, with 6 bases between them. The CDR3 is made up of 14 amino acids. The CDR3 DNA follows: TGTGCCAGCAGCCAAGGAGGGTACACCGGGGAGCTGTTTTTT. Protein product: CASSQGGYTGELFF.

This rearrangement joins TRBV7-6 to TRBJ1-5; weak D call: TRBD1 (5 bases). Germline values: CDR1 SGHVS, CDR2 FNYEAQ. V lost 5 bases, J lost 2 bases, and 19 bases lay in between. The CDR3 has 17 residues. This CDR3 reads CASSARDQLIGNQPQHF. The CDR3 nucleotides read TGTGCCAGCAGCGCCCGGGACCAACTCATAGGCAATCAGCCCCAGCATTTT.

Ten or more counts support this clonotype. The chain carries TRBV4-2 and TRBJ2-4; 9 positions match TRBD2. Germline V gives CDR1 LGHNA, CDR2 YNFKEQ. V trimming: 3 bases; J trimming: 6 bases; junction bases outside the gene matches: 15. The CDR3 totals 18 residues. Written as DNA, the CDR3 is TGTGCCAGCAGCCACCCCGGGGGTAGCGGGAGAGGCGGAAACATTCAGTACTTC. This codes for CASSHPGGSGRGGNIQYF.

The V call is TRBV12-2, the J call TRBJ2-5; the D call of TRBD2 is as the table states it, not checked on the DNA. TRBV12-2 is deemed a pseudogene. The CDR3 covers 15 residues. The CDR3 here is CASRLGEVTRETQYF. CDR3 sequence (DNA): TGTGCAAGTCGCTTAGGGGAGGTGACCCGAGAGACCCAGTACTTC.

The V call is TRBV29-1, the J call TRBJ2-4; D is uncertain. CDR3 length: 11 amino acids. Between the trimmed V and J ends, which lost 3 bases and 5 bases, there was a span of 5 bases. The germline V gene has CDR1 SQVTM and CDR2 ANQGSEA. CDR3 in amino acids: CSVDLENIQYF. For the CDR3, the DNA is TGCAGCGTTGATCTCGAAAACATTCAGTACTTC.

The CDR3 here is CASSPGGAKETQYF. As DNA, the CDR3 is TGCGCCAGCAGCCCCGGGGGGGCCAAAGAGACCCAGTACTTC. The chain combines TRBV5-1 with TRBJ2-5; TRBD2 matches at 8 bases. V dropped 4 bases and J dropped 3; count of bases not matched to a gene: 5. This CDR3 is 14 amino acids long. CDR1 and CDR2 (germline): SGHRS, YFSETQ.

J is TRBJ2-2 and V is TRBV9; D may correspond to TRBD1 or TRBD2 (5 bases each). The CDR3 is made up of 16 amino acids. Germline CDR1 SGDLS, CDR2 YYNGEE. V gave up 0 bases and J gave up 6 bases, with 15 bases separating them. CDR3 in amino acids: CASSVEVGDASGELFF. Here the CDR3 DNA reads TGTGCCAGCAGCGTAGAAGTAGGGGACGCTTCCGGGGAGCTGTTTTTT.

The gene calls are TRBV7-8 and TRBJ2-3; TRBD2 agrees at 14 bases. This CDR3 has 16 residues. The V gene's germline CDR1 is SGHVS and CDR2 FQNEAQ. The junction had 7 bases not matched to a gene; V was cut back by 5 bases and J by 6 bases. The CDR3 reads CASSPRLAGGRDTQYF. In DNA form, the CDR3 reads TGTGCCAGCAGCCCTAGACTAGCGGGAGGGCGGGATACGCAGTATTTT.

V gene TRBV20-1 combines with J gene TRBJ2-3; the D gene is possibly TRBD1 (7 bases). The CDR3 has 18 residues. V was pared by 6 bases and J by 9 bases, with 34 bases between. Germline assignment: CDR1 DFQATT and CDR2 SNEGSKA (reference sequence). The CDR3 spells CSARGKARGLPGGDTQYF. CDR3 coding DNA: TGCAGTGCCAGGGGGAAGGCTCGGGGGCTACCTGGGGGCGACACGCAGTATTTT.

This chain links TRBV15 with TRBJ2-1; TRBD1 matches at 9 bases. The ends lost 6 bases at V and 7 bases at J; junction bases unmatched: 13. The V gene's germline CDR1 is LNHNV and CDR2 YYDKDF (reference sequence). The CDR3 sequence is 16 residues long. CDR3 nucleotide sequence: TGTGCCACCAGGCCGAATCCGGGACAGGGTACGAATGAGCAGTTCTTC. Its translation: CATRPNPGQGTNEQFF.

This clonotype came up a few times. The rearrangement links TRBV28 to TRBJ1-5; D unclear. This CDR3 has 13 amino acids. In germline, CDR1 is MDHEN, CDR2 SYDVKM. V shed 8 bases and J shed 7 bases, with 15 bases lying between them. The CDR3 spells CASSTAGGQPQHF. In DNA, the CDR3 is TGTGCCAGCTCAACGGCAGGTGGACAGCCCCAGCATTTT.

In this sample, this clonotype turned up a few times. This rearrangement joins TRBV4-1 to TRBJ1-1, with D hard to call. Germline V gene sequence: CDR1 MGHRA, CDR2 YSYEKL. The CDR3 has 15 amino acids. The germline V and J ends were trimmed by 0 bases and 0 bases, with 8 bases remaining between them. The CDR3 sequence: CASSQEGTVNTEAFF. CDR3 DNA: TGCGCCAGCAGCCAAGAGGGAACAGTGAACACTGAAGCTTTCTTT.

This clonotype has just a few counts. V is TRBV7-2 and J is TRBJ2-5, with D perhaps being TRBD1 or TRBD2 (6 bases each). The length of the CDR3 is 15 residues. The V end was cut by 3 bases, the J end by 4 bases, with 15 bases between. Germline-derived CDR1 and CDR2 are SGHTA and FQGNSA. CDR3 amino acids: CASSFSGAGGETQYF. In DNA, the CDR3 is TGTGCCAGCAGCTTCTCGGGGGCGGGTGGAGAGACCCAGTACTTC.

This clonotype was detected many times. This chain links TRBV12-3 or TRBV12-4 with TRBJ2-7, with a possible D match to TRBD2 (5 bases). The V end lost 5 bases, the J end lost 6 bases, and 14 bases lay between the germline ends. The CDR3 consists of 13 residues. The CDR3 DNA follows: TGTGCCAGCAGTCCCGGGCTCCGGGGCGAGCAGTACGTC. Translating gives CASSPGLRGEQYV.

This chain links TRBV27 with TRBJ2-3, with 7 positions matching TRBD1. Germline V gene data show CDR1 as MNHEY and CDR2 as SMNVEV (reference sequence). The CDR3 contains 17 residues. The ends lost 2 bases at V and 7 bases at J; junction bases unmatched: 15. The CDR3 DNA sequence: TGTGCCAGCAGTTTAAACAGACAGGGTTGGAGCGCGTATACGCAGTATTTT. This codes for CASSLNRQGWSAYTQYF.

This clonotype was picked up a small number of times. This chain connects TRBV29-1 to TRBJ1-1; D ambiguous. Germline assignment: CDR1 SQVTM and CDR2 ANQGSEA. This CDR3 has 13 amino acids. V gave up 7 bases and J gave up 1 base, with 13 bases separating them. The CDR3 DNA reads as TGCAGCGGAAAAGACACCCCGAACACTGAAGCTTTCTTT. As protein: CSGKDTPNTEAFF. The variable domain in full, completed from reference TRBV29-1 and TRBJ1-1, reads SAVISQKPSRDICQRGTSLTIQCQVDSQVTMMFWYRQQPGQSLTLIATANQGSEATYESGFVIDKFPISRPNLTFSTLTVSNMSPEDSSIYLCSGKDTPNTEAFFGQGTRLTVV.

The chain uses TRBV5-1 and TRBJ2-1; 9 nucleotides match TRBD1. This CDR3 has 15 residues. Germline loops: CDR1 SGHRS, CDR2 YFSETQ. Germline trimming cut 4 bases from V and 6 bases from J; bases unmatched to any gene: 8. The CDR3 bases are TGCGCCAGCAGCCTGGGGACAGGGTTTTCCAATGAGCAGTTCTTC. Amino acid sequence: CASSLGTGFSNEQFF.

The CDR3: CASSEGGRRADTQYF. The CDR3 coding sequence is TGTGCCAGCAGTGAAGGCGGGAGGAGGGCAGATACGCAGTATTTT. The gene calls are TRBV2 and TRBJ2-3, with TRBD2 matching over 8 bases. The CDR3 sequence is 15 residues long. V shed 1 base and J 4 bases; nucleotides not matched to a gene: 4. Germline CDR1 and CDR2: SNHLY and FYNNEI.

This clonotype was detected ten times or more. The V gene is TRBV20-1, the J gene TRBJ1-5; 10 bases map to TRBD1. The J segment lost 6 bases and the V segment lost 5 bases, leaving 4 bases of the junction unmatched. Germline V gene lookup returns CDR1 DFQATT and CDR2 SNEGSKA (reference sequence). This CDR3 region has 13 residues. This chain's CDR3 is CSAQDRGPQPQHF. CDR3 in DNA: TGCAGTGCTCAAGACAGGGGGCCTCAGCCCCAGCATTTT.

This clonotype showed up many times. The rearrangement links TRBV5-1 to TRBJ1-1, with 8 bases matching TRBD1. Germline assignment: CDR1 SGHRS and CDR2 YFSETQ. V trimming: 4 bases; J trimming: 0 bases; junction bases outside the gene matches: 2. The CDR3 totals 14 residues. The CDR3 sequence: CASSLTGVNTEAFF. The CDR3 coding sequence is TGCGCCAGCAGCCTGACAGGGGTGAACACTGAAGCTTTCTTT.

This chain's CDR3 is CASSKGLDRSYNEQFF. As DNA, the CDR3 is TGTGCCAGCAGCAAAGGACTAGACAGGTCCTACAATGAGCAGTTCTTC. The chain uses TRBV12-3 or TRBV12-4 and TRBJ2-1; perhaps TRBD2 as D (7 bases). The V end lost 6 bases, the J end lost 1 base, and 16 bases lay between the germline ends. The length of the CDR3 is 16 residues.

This clonotype appeared a single time. This CDR3 reads CASRSSTGSAAFF. CDR3 bases: TGTGCCAGCAGAAGCTCGACAGGTAGCGCGGCTTTCTTT. This sequence joins TRBV6-1 and TRBJ1-1; TRBD1 is a possible D gene (6 bases). This CDR3 spans 13 amino acids. CDR1 and CDR2 (germline): MNHNS, SASEGT. Trimming left V 6 bases short and J 11 bases short, with 19 bases between.

This sequence joins TRBV9 and TRBJ2-2; 7 bases match TRBD1. Germline V gene lookup returns CDR1 SGDLS and CDR2 YYNGEE. With 0 bases clipped from V and 6 bases from J, the junction kept 5 bases outside the gene matches. This CDR3 contains 15 residues. The CDR3 sequence: CASSVAPGTAGELFF. The CDR3 DNA reads as TGTGCCAGCAGCGTAGCTCCTGGGACAGCCGGGGAGCTGTTTTTT.

J is TRBJ1-2 and V is TRBV10-3; D may be TRBD1 (5 bases). This CDR3 is 15 amino acids long. Trimming stripped 0 bases from V and 4 bases from J, with 12 bases between. Germline values: CDR1 ENHRY, CDR2 SYGVKD. The CDR3 DNA is TGTGCCATCAGTGAGTCCTGGGACGGAATCTATGGCTACACCTTC. It specifies CAISESWDGIYGYTF.

The chain combines TRBV29-1 with TRBJ2-5; D perhaps matches TRBD2 (6 bases). V lost 8 bases, J lost 5 bases, and 15 bases lay in between. Germline V gives CDR1 SQVTM, CDR2 ANQGSEA. The CDR3 totals 12 residues. CDR3 sequence reads: CSLRRGLETQYF. DNA of the CDR3: TGCAGCTTACGGAGGGGTTTGGAGACCCAGTACTTC.

The chain employs TRBV3-1 and TRBJ1-1; no definite D call. Deletions cut 7 bases from V and 1 base from J, with 10 bases between. This CDR3 is 13 amino acids long. Germline values: CDR1 LGHDT, CDR2 YNNKEL (reference sequence). CDR3 region: CASTRTKNTEAFF. CDR3 coding DNA: TGTGCCAGCACACGAACCAAGAACACTGAAGCTTTCTTT.

This clonotype appeared a few times. The rearrangement links TRBV7-2 to TRBJ1-4; D ambiguous. The length of the CDR3 is 14 residues. V lost 3 bases and J 4 bases, leaving 9 bases between the germline ends. CDR1 is SGHTA and CDR2 is FQGNSA in the germline V gene. The CDR3 nucleotides read TGTGCCAGCAGCTTTAGCAGCAGTAATGAAAAACTGTTTTTT. Protein sequence: CASSFSSSNEKLFF. The full variable domain, in which reference TRBV7-2 and TRBJ1-4 provide the parts outside the CDR3, is GAGVSQSPSNKVTEKGKDVELRCDPISGHTALYWYRQSLGQGLEFLIYFQGNSAPDKSGLPSDRFSAERTGGSVSTLTIQRTQQEDSAVYLCASSFSSSNEKLFFGSGTQLSVL.

The V gene is TRBV7-2, the J gene TRBJ2-2; D is ambiguous. V dropped 7 bases and J dropped 7 bases, with 7 bases sitting between them. CDR1 is SGHTA, CDR2 FQGNSA, per germline. The CDR3 runs to 11 residues. The CDR3 coding sequence is TGTGCCAGCACCTCAGACGGGGAGCTGTTTTTT. As protein: CASTSDGELFF.